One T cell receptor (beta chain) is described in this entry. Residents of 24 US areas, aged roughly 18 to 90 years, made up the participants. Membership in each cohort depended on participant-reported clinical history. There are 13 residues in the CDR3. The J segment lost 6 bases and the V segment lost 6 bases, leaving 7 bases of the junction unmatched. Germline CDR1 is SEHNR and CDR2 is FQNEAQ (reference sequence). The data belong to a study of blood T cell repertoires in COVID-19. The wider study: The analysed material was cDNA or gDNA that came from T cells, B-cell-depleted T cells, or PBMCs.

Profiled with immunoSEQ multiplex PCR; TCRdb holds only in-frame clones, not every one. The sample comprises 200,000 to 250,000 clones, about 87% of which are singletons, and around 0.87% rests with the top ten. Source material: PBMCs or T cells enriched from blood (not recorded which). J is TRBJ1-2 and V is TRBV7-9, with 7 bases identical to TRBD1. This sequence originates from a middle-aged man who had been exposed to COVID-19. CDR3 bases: TGTGCCAGCAGGTTTATACAGGGGAATGGCTACACCTTC. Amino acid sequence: CASRFIQGNGYTF. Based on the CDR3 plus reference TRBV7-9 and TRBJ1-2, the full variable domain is DTGVSQNPRHKITKRGQNVTFRCDPISEHNRLYWYRQTLGQGPEFLTYFQNEAQLEKSRLLSDRFSAERPKGSFSTLEIQRTEQGDSAMYLCASRFIQGNGYTFGSGTRLTVV.